This entry lists 19 T cell receptor beta chains sequenced from one sample in a study of control samples from healthy donors and cancer patients. Only in-frame clones appear in the TCRdb table, and some are missing; sequencing was by immunoSEQ multiplex PCR. Altogether around 55,000 clones are present, roughly 90% being singletons, with the ten largest covering approximately 3.4%. Material: blood. The receptors stem from a man aged 50 or older in good health.

The J gene is TRBJ2-1, the V gene TRBV5-1, with TRBD2 matching 9 bases. The junction had 8 bases not matched to a gene; V was cut back by 6 bases and J by 1 base. The CDR3 consists of 16 residues. Germline-derived CDR1 and CDR2 are SGHRS and YFSETQ. The CDR3 DNA sequence: TGCGCCAGCAAAGGTGCGGGAGGGCTGTCCTACAATGAGCAGTTCTTC. Protein sequence: CASKGAGGLSYNEQFF.

The rearrangement uses TRBV28 and TRBJ2-7, with D tentatively TRBD2 (5 bases). The germline CDR1 and CDR2 sequences are MDHEN and SYDVKM. The CDR3 runs to 14 residues. Trimming took 6 bases from V and 0 from J, leaving 12 bases between them. This chain's CDR3 is CASRKTGISYEQYF. CDR3 coding DNA: TGTGCCAGCAGAAAGACCGGGATCTCCTACGAGCAGTACTTC.

This chain uses TRBV19 with TRBJ2-2; D is undetermined. Trimming took off 3 bases at V and 6 bases at J, with 8 bases between the two ends. This CDR3 spans 13 amino acids. CDR1 is LNHDA and CDR2 is SQIVND in the germline V gene (reference sequence). CDR3 nucleotide sequence: TGTGCCAGTAGTATCGTCGGCCCCGGGGAGCTGTTTTTT. Translation gives CASSIVGPGELFF.

In its sample, this clone was seen a few times. This chain links TRBV12-2 with TRBJ2-7; TRBD2, the table's D call, lacks a check against the DNA. TRBV12-2 constitutes a pseudogene. The CDR3 sequence is 18 residues long. CDR3 DNA sequence: TGTGCAAGTCGCTTAGGAGACTTAACCTCTCCGTTTGGCTACGAGCAGTACTTC. Its protein is CASRLGDLTSPFGYEQYF.

This clone was seen a single time. CDR3 in amino acids: CASSLSVGVGSNEQFF. The CDR3 coding sequence is TGTGCCAGCAGCTTATCGGTGGGAGTGGGGTCCAATGAGCAGTTCTTC. The gene calls are TRBV7-3 and TRBJ2-1; the D gene is possibly TRBD2 (5 bases). There are 16 residues in the CDR3. Germline lookup yields CDR1 SGHTA and CDR2 FQGTGA. Trimming pared 2 bases from V and 6 bases from J, leaving 17 bases between.

The rearrangement uses TRBV7-2 and TRBJ1-5, with 8 bases that match TRBD1. The germline gives CDR1 SGHTA, CDR2 FQGNSA. V lost 5 bases, J lost 4 bases, and 4 bases stayed unmatched. The CDR3 consists of 14 residues. The CDR3 reads CASSPDRGNQPQHF. For the CDR3, the DNA is TGTGCCAGCAGCCCTGACAGGGGTAATCAGCCCCAGCATTTT.

The rearrangement links TRBV5-6 to TRBJ2-3; a weak D match, TRBD2 (7 bases). From germline, CDR1 is SGHDT and CDR2 YYEEEE. CDR3 size: 16 residues. Trimming shortened V by 4 bases and J by 0 bases, and 15 bases separated the two germline ends. This CDR3 is CASSKRRGASTDTQYF. In nucleotides, the CDR3 is TGTGCCAGCAGCAAACGTCGGGGGGCTAGCACAGATACGCAGTATTTT.

CDR3: CAISESHEGHNEKLFF. The DNA for the CDR3 is TGTGCCATCAGTGAGTCGCATGAGGGGCATAATGAAAAACTGTTTTTT. V gene TRBV10-3 combines with J gene TRBJ1-4, with D perhaps TRBD1 (5 bases). Looked up from germline, CDR1 is ENHRY and CDR2 is SYGVKD. The V end lost 0 bases, the J end lost 4 bases, and 12 bases lay between the germline ends. The CDR3 runs to 16 residues.

The genes are TRBV7-8 and TRBJ2-5; 7 bases are shared with TRBD1. The germline V gene encodes CDR1 SGHVS and CDR2 FQNEAQ. CDR3 length: 14 residues. V dropped 5 bases and J dropped 2; count of bases not matched to a gene: 5. Written as DNA, the CDR3 is TGTGCCAGCAGCCCCCCGACAGGGCAAGAGACCCAGTACTTC. The encoded protein is CASSPPTGQETQYF.

This clone was seen once. The chain is built from TRBV5-4 and TRBJ1-4, with unresolved D. The germline V gene has CDR1 SGHNT and CDR2 YYREEE (reference sequence). This CDR3 is built from 13 residues. V was clipped by 3 bases and J by 8 bases, with 11 bases between them. In nucleotides, the CDR3 is TGTGCCAGCAGCTATGGGGTACGGGAAAAACTGTTTTTT. This sequence encodes CASSYGVREKLFF. Complete variable domain (other parts from reference TRBV5-4 and TRBJ1-4): ETGVTQSPTHLIKTRGQQVTLRCSSQSGHNTVSWYQQALGQGPQFIFQYYREEENGRGNFPPRFSGLQFPNYSSELNVNALELDDSALYLCASSYGVREKLFFGSGTQLSVL.

The chain uses TRBV11-2 and TRBJ2-7; 7 bases line up with TRBD1. Germline V gives CDR1 SGHAT, CDR2 FQNNGV. The CDR3 totals 15 residues. Trimming cost V 5 bases and J 0 bases; bases outside gene matches: 7. CDR3 sequence (DNA): TGTGCCAGCAGCCAATGGGACAGCAGCTCCTACGAGCAGTACTTC. It is translated as CASSQWDSSSYEQYF. Supplemented by reference TRBV11-2 and TRBJ2-7, the full variable domain reads EAGVAQSPRYKIIEKRQSVAFWCNPISGHATLYWYQQILGQGPKLLIQFQNNGVVDDSQLPKDRFSAERLKGVDSTLKIQPAKLEDSAVYLCASSQWDSSSYEQYFGPGTRLTVT.

The chain has TRBV30 and TRBJ1-5; D call uncertain. With 3 bases removed from V and 1 base from J, the gap between germline ends came to 13 bases. The length of the CDR3 is 15 residues. The germline V gene has CDR1 GTSNPN and CDR2 SVGIG (reference sequence). The CDR3: CAWSPPSRSNQPQHF. CDR3 nucleotide sequence: TGTGCCTGGAGCCCACCCTCTAGGAGCAATCAGCCCCAGCATTTT.

The table lists this clone with a few counts. The V and J genes are TRBV2 and TRBJ2-1; D is ambiguous. Germline V lookup: CDR1 SNHLY, CDR2 FYNNEI. V lost 6 bases and J lost 0, with 24 bases in between. This CDR3 region has 19 residues. The CDR3: CASSELGSWALSSYNEQFF. The CDR3, as DNA: TGTGCCAGCAGCGAGCTAGGATCGTGGGCCCTTAGCTCCTACAATGAGCAGTTCTTC.

The chain links TRBV5-1 to TRBJ1-1; tentatively, D is TRBD1 (5 bases). The CDR3 contains 13 residues. Trimming pared 0 bases from V and 4 bases from J, leaving 7 bases between. CDR1 is SGHRS and CDR2 is YFSETQ in the germline V gene. CDR3 region: CASSLEGATEAFF. The DNA for the CDR3 is TGCGCCAGCAGCTTGGAAGGGGCCACTGAAGCTTTCTTT.

The chain joins TRBV5-1 to TRBJ2-3; D is possibly TRBD2 (5 bases). Trimming removed 0 bases from V and 6 bases from J, with 14 bases in between. Germline loops: CDR1 SGHRS, CDR2 YFSETQ. There are 15 residues in the CDR3. The chain's CDR3 is CASSLGTRRGDTQYF. The CDR3 DNA follows: TGCGCCAGCAGCTTGGGTACCCGACGGGGTGATACGCAGTATTTT.

This clone was observed a few times. The chain employs TRBV11-2 and TRBJ1-6; D might be TRBD1 (5 bases). Germline-derived CDR1 and CDR2 are SGHAT and FQNNGV. V was shortened by 1 base and J by 6 bases, with 10 bases between the two germline ends. The CDR3 runs 15 residues. This chain's CDR3 is CASSLVGRGNSPLHF. The CDR3 nucleotides read TGTGCCAGCAGCTTAGTGGGGCGCGGTAATTCACCCCTCCACTTT. Supplemented by reference TRBV11-2 and TRBJ1-6, the full variable domain reads EAGVAQSPRYKIIEKRQSVAFWCNPISGHATLYWYQQILGQGPKLLIQFQNNGVVDDSQLPKDRFSAERLKGVDSTLKIQPAKLEDSAVYLCASSLVGRGNSPLHFGNGTRLTVT.

V usage is TRBV20-1 and J usage is TRBJ1-1; tentatively, D is TRBD1 (5 bases). The CDR3 contains 11 residues. The germline CDR1 and CDR2 sequences are DFQATT and SNEGSKA (reference sequence). V lost 4 bases to trimming and J lost 4 bases, with 7 bases between them. The CDR3 reads CSAKGLTEAFF. The CDR3 DNA reads TGCAGTGCTAAGGGACTCACTGAAGCTTTCTTT.

This chain links TRBV7-8 with TRBJ1-2; possibly TRBD1 for D (6 bases). V shed 5 bases and J shed 7 bases, with 14 bases lying between them. This CDR3 comprises 13 residues. Per germline, CDR1 SGHVS and CDR2 FQNEAQ. The CDR3 region has the DNA TGTGCCAGCAGCCCTGGACAGTGGGGTGGCTACACCTTC. This encodes CASSPGQWGGYTF.

The chain uses TRBV28 and TRBJ2-1; 7 bases align to TRBD2. Germline V gene lookup returns CDR1 MDHEN and CDR2 SYDVKM. J lost 10 bases, V lost 7 bases, and 19 bases had no gene match. CDR3 size: 16 residues. CDR3 coding DNA: TGTGCCAGCACTCTCCCGGGGCTAGCGGACCTCGGGGAGCAGTTCTTC. This encodes CASTLPGLADLGEQFF.